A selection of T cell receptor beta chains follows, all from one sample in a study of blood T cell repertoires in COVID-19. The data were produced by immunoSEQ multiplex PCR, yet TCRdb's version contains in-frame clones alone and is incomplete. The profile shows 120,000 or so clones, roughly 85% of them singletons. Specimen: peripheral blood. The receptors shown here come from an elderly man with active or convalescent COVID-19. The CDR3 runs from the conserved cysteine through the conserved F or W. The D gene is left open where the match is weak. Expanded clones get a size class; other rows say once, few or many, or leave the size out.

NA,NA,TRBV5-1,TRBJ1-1,CASSLRGIDNTEAFF,TGCGCCAGCAGCTTACGGGGGATTGATAACACTGAAGCTTTCTTT
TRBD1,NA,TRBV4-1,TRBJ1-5,CASSQDMGQGSRGNQPQHF,TGCGCCAGCAGCCAAGATATGGGACAGGGCAGTCGGGGCAATCAGCCCCAGCATTTT
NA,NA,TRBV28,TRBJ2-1,CASSGTGYLQFF,TGTGCCAGCAGTGGTACAGGGTATTTGCAGTTCTTC
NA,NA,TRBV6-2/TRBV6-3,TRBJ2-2,CASTPDRVGELFF,TGTGCCAGCACCCCAGACCGGGTTGGGGAGCTGTTTTTT
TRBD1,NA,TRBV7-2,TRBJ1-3,CASSLVAGGVFGNTIYF,TGTGCCAGCAGCTTAGTTGCAGGGGGCGTCTTTGGAAACACCATATATTTT
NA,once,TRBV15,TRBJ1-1,CATSILQGSTEAFF,TGTGCCACCAGCATTCTACAGGGTTCCACTGAAGCTTTCTTT
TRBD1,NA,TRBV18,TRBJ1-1,CASSPGQANTEAFF,TGTGCCAGCTCACCGGGACAGGCGAACACTGAAGCTTTCTTT
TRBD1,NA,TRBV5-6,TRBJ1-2,CASSFRDRGGYTF,TGTGCCAGCAGCTTCCGGGACAGGGGGGGCTACACCTTC
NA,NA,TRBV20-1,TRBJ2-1,CSASTGSSYNEQFF,TGCAGTGCTAGTACAGGGAGCTCCTACAATGAGCAGTTCTTC
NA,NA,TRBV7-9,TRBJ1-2,CASSPPGQFYQGVSGYTF,TGTGCCAGCAGCCCACCGGGACAATTTTACCAAGGGGTTTCGGGCTACACCTTC